Sequencing of this T cell receptor beta chain was carried out in a study of blood T cell repertoires in COVID-19. This CDR3 contains 14 residues. Trimming took off 6 bases at V and 4 bases at J, with 16 bases between the two ends. Germline lookup yields CDR1 KGHSH and CDR2 LQKENI. Sequencing used immunoSEQ multiplex PCR; TCRdb keeps in-frame clones, though not all of them. The profile covers approximately 110,000 clones, with around four fifths appearing a single time and roughly a fifth taken by the ten largest. Sequencing was performed on peripheral blood. The chain recombines TRBV18 with TRBJ2-7, with a weak D call TRBD1 (6 bases). The TCR sequence derives from a woman between 65 and 79 years old with acute or convalescent COVID-19. The CDR3 reads CASSLAGQIYEQYF. In DNA form, the CDR3 reads TGTGCCAGCTCCTTGGCTGGACAGATTTACGAGCAGTACTTC.